A selection of T cell receptor beta chains follows, all from one sample in a study of T cells after posttransplantation cyclophosphamide. This table comes from immunoSEQ multiplex PCR, and its TCRdb copy is limited to in-frame clones, with some not included. The repertoire consists of 30,000 or so clones, none detected only once. Sequencing input: PBMCs. These receptors were collected from a woman aged 30 to 39 in good health and a related stem cell transplant donor. The CDR3 runs from the conserved cysteine through the conserved F or W. The D gene is left open where the match is weak. For some rows the clone size is stated as once, few or many, or as a class when expanded; others skip it.

TRBJ1-2 | TRBV6-2/TRBV6-3 | many | - | CASSYSTEGSYGYTF | TGTGCCAGCAGTTACTCGACAGAGGGAAGCTATGGCTACACCTTC
TRBJ1-2 | TRBV6-6 | - | TRBD1 | CASSRGTGYGYTF | TGTGCCAGCAGTCGAGGGACAGGGTATGGCTACACCTTC
TRBJ2-2 | TRBV30 | - | - | CAWSLSSYHTGELFF | TGTGCCTGGAGTTTATCTAGCTATCACACCGGGGAGCTGTTTTTT
TRBJ1-1 | TRBV28 | many | TRBD1 | CASIKGGRVSEAFF | TGTGCCAGCATTAAAGGGGGCAGGGTGTCCGAAGCTTTCTTT
TRBJ1-4 | TRBV6-9 | many | TRBD1 | CASSQPGQVRVEKLFF | TGTGCCAGCAGCCAACCCGGACAGGTCCGGGTGGAAAAACTGTTTTTT
TRBJ2-2 | TRBV11-3 | - | - | CASSLDTGAGELFF | TGTGCCAGCAGCTTAGATACCGGGGCCGGGGAGCTGTTTTTT
TRBJ2-2 | TRBV7-2 | - | TRBD2 | CASSLGTSVPGELFF | TGTGCCAGCAGCCTCGGGACTAGCGTCCCCGGGGAGCTGTTTTTT
TRBJ1-4 | TRBV5-6 | many | - | CASSTDGHVNEKLFF | TGTGCCAGCAGCACGGACGGACACGTTAATGAAAAACTGTTTTTT
TRBJ1-1 | TRBV11-1 | many | TRBD1 | CASSLQGANTEAFF | TGTGCCAGCAGCTTACAGGGGGCGAACACTGAAGCTTTCTTT
TRBJ1-5 | TRBV29-1 | few | - | CSVLENSNQPQHF | TGCAGCGTTCTAGAAAATAGCAATCAGCCCCAGCATTTT
TRBJ2-5 | TRBV27 | many | TRBD1 | CASSPLTGGQTQYF | TGTGCCAGCAGTCCCCTGACAGGGGGACAGACCCAGTACTTC
TRBJ2-7 | TRBV12-3/TRBV12-4 | many | - | CASAGVSYEQYF | TGTGCCAGCGCAGGGGTCTCCTACGAGCAGTACTTC
TRBJ2-2 | TRBV4-2 | many | TRBD2 | CASSLGTSGTGELFF | TGTGCCAGCAGCCTAGGGACTAGCGGCACCGGGGAGCTGTTTTTT
TRBJ2-4 | TRBV9 | - | TRBD1 | CASSPDRDLAKNIQYF | TGTGCCAGCAGCCCGGACAGGGATCTAGCCAAAAACATTCAGTACTTC
TRBJ1-6 | TRBV4-2 | many | - | CASSQESSREGSPLHF | TGTGCCAGCAGCCAAGAAAGCTCCAGGGAGGGATCACCCCTCCACTTT
TRBJ1-2 | TRBV6-2/TRBV6-3 | many | TRBD1 | CASTWTGDYGYTF | TGTGCCAGCACCTGGACAGGCGACTATGGCTACACCTTC
TRBJ1-2 | TRBV29-1 | few | TRBD1 | CSVEDPGRGYYGYTF | TGCAGCGTTGAAGATCCCGGCAGGGGGTACTATGGCTACACCTTC
TRBJ1-6 | TRBV25-1 | few | - | CASSGFPTATYNSPLHF | TGTGCCAGCAGTGGATTTCCGACAGCTACCTATAATTCACCCCTCCACTTT
TRBJ2-1 | TRBV19 | many | TRBD1 | CASRGTGDGQFF | TGTGCCAGTAGAGGGACAGGGGATGGCCAGTTCTTC
TRBJ2-1 | TRBV2 | - | TRBD2 | CASRGAGGPYNEQFF | TGTGCCAGCAGGGGGGCGGGGGGCCCCTACAATGAGCAGTTCTTC
TRBJ1-1 | TRBV28 | - | - | CASTTVGGNTEAFF | TGTGCCAGCACCACGGTGGGGGGGAACACTGAAGCTTTCTTT
TRBJ1-1 | TRBV30 | many | - | CAWSVEGEAFF | TGTGCCTGGAGTGTTGAAGGTGAAGCTTTCTTT
TRBJ2-7 | TRBV10-3 | many | TRBD1 | CAIEDRAAFEQYF | TGTGCCATCGAGGACAGGGCAGCGTTCGAGCAGTACTTC
TRBJ1-5 | TRBV6-6 | many | - | CASSQGPSYQPQHF | TGTGCCAGCAGTCAAGGGCCCTCCTATCAGCCCCAGCATTTT
TRBJ1-1 | TRBV6-5 | many | TRBD1 | CASSEPQGEAFF | TGTGCCAGCAGTGAACCACAGGGGGAAGCTTTCTTT
TRBJ2-7 | TRBV6-2/TRBV6-3 | many | TRBD1 | CATSGTASYEQYF | TGTGCCACCTCCGGGACAGCCTCCTACGAGCAGTACTTC
TRBJ2-7 | TRBV28 | many | - | CASSFSGGSGEQYF | TGTGCCAGCAGTTTCTCAGGGGGTAGCGGCGAGCAGTACTTC
TRBJ2-7 | TRBV11-3 | few | TRBD2 | CASSFRGSGGVTYEQYF | TGTGCCAGCAGCTTTAGGGGGAGCGGGGGGGTCACCTACGAGCAGTACTTC
TRBJ2-5 | TRBV4-1 | many | - | CASSQWRGETQYF | TGCGCCAGCAGCCAGTGGAGGGGGGAGACCCAGTACTTC
TRBJ1-3 | TRBV7-2 | many | TRBD1 | CASSLAQGGSGNTIYF | TGTGCCAGCAGCTTAGCGCAGGGGGGCTCTGGAAACACCATATATTTT
TRBJ2-3 | TRBV6-2/TRBV6-3 | many | TRBD2 | CASRDTSGADTQYF | TGTGCCAGCAGGGACACTAGCGGGGCAGATACGCAGTATTTT
TRBJ1-1 | TRBV19 | many | TRBD1 | CASSTHRGLITEAFF | TGTGCCAGTAGTACCCACAGGGGTTTGATCACTGAAGCTTTCTTT
TRBJ2-2 | TRBV18 | many | - | CASSPPAGLSTGELFF | TGTGCCAGCTCACCCCCTGCAGGGTTGAGCACCGGGGAGCTGTTTTTT
TRBJ2-6 | TRBV5-1 | many | - | CASSLAGVGANVLTF | TGCGCCAGCAGCTTGGCAGGGGTTGGGGCCAACGTCCTGACTTTC
TRBJ1-3 | TRBV19 | many | - | CASSIGLRSSGNTIYF | TGTGCCAGTAGTATAGGACTTCGGAGCTCTGGAAACACCATATATTTT
TRBJ1-2 | TRBV28 | - | TRBD1 | CASSLPIGDTGLWGQGASGYTF | TGTGCCAGCAGTTTACCCATAGGGGATACTGGGCTGTGGGGACAGGGGGCTTCTGGCTACACCTTC
TRBJ2-1 | TRBV5-4 | many | TRBD2 | CASSYPSGGYNEQFF | TGTGCCAGCAGCTACCCTAGCGGGGGCTACAATGAGCAGTTCTTC
TRBJ1-1 | TRBV4-3 | many | TRBD1 | CASSLRDRADTEAFF | TGCGCCAGCAGCCTCCGAGACAGGGCGGACACTGAAGCTTTCTTT
TRBJ2-2 | TRBV6-2/TRBV6-3 | many | - | CASSYSKQRRNTGELFF | TGTGCCAGCAGTTACTCGAAACAGCGGAGAAACACCGGGGAGCTGTTTTTT
TRBJ1-4 | TRBV6-5 | - | - | CASSRADNEKLFF | TGTGCCAGCAGCAGGGCCGATAATGAAAAACTGTTTTTT
TRBJ2-3 | TRBV6-4 | few | - | CASSGDSRPTDTQYF | TGTGCCAGCAGTGGGGACTCCCGCCCCACAGATACGCAGTATTTT
TRBJ2-5 | TRBV12-3/TRBV12-4 | few | - | CASSPLTGGETQYF | TGTGCCAGCAGTCCCCTGACAGGCGGAGAGACCCAGTACTTC
TRBJ1-5 | TRBV19 | many | - | CASAPKSHQGYQPQHF | TGTGCCAGCGCCCCCAAGAGCCATCAGGGGTATCAGCCCCAGCATTTT
TRBJ2-7 | TRBV5-5 | many | - | CASSLVPTYYEQYF | TGTGCCAGCAGCTTGGTGCCTACCTACTACGAGCAGTACTTC
TRBJ2-3 | TRBV7-2 | - | TRBD1 | CASSRQGASTDTQYF | TGTGCCAGCAGCCGACAGGGGGCCAGCACAGATACGCAGTATTTT
TRBJ1-1 | TRBV5-4 | many | - | CASSLASTIEAFF | TGTGCCAGCAGCTTGGCCAGTACGATTGAAGCTTTCTTT
TRBJ1-1 | TRBV11-2 | many | - | CASSPQGEAFF | TGTGCCAGCAGCCCTCAGGGAGAAGCTTTCTTT
TRBJ1-1 | TRBV7-2 | - | - | CASTIRGNTEAFF | TGTGCCAGCACCATCAGGGGGAACACTGAAGCTTTCTTT
TRBJ1-2 | TRBV6-1 | many | TRBD1 | CASRGTGDWNYGYTF | TGTGCCAGCAGGGGGACAGGGGATTGGAACTATGGCTACACCTTC
TRBJ2-4 | TRBV18 | many | - | CASSPWRGRENIQYF | TGTGCCAGCTCACCTTGGAGGGGAAGGGAAAACATTCAGTACTTC
TRBJ2-2 | TRBV12-3/TRBV12-4 | many | TRBD2 | CASSLQASGAGGELFF | TGTGCCAGCAGTTTACAGGCTAGCGGGGCTGGCGGGGAGCTGTTTTTT
TRBJ2-3 | TRBV7-7 | many | - | CASSLQAPPDTQYF | TGTGCCAGCAGCTTACAGGCCCCCCCAGATACGCAGTATTTT
TRBJ2-3 | TRBV6-2/TRBV6-3 | few | TRBD2 | CASSFGTSGGTDTQYF | TGTGCCAGCAGTTTTGGGACTAGCGGGGGGACAGATACGCAGTATTTT
TRBJ2-3 | TRBV24-1 | few | TRBD2 | CATSKLAGATDTQYF | TGTGCCACCAGTAAGCTAGCGGGGGCAACAGATACGCAGTATTTT
TRBJ1-5 | TRBV28 | many | - | CASTTRVSNQPQHF | TGTGCCAGCACAACAAGAGTTAGCAATCAGCCCCAGCATTTT
TRBJ2-7 | TRBV7-3 | many | - | CASSSQAGNYEQYF | TGTGCCAGCAGCTCTCAGGCAGGGAACTACGAGCAGTACTTC
TRBJ2-1 | TRBV9 | many | - | CASSFPQGGASYNEQFF | TGTGCCAGCAGCTTTCCCCAGGGGGGTGCCTCCTACAATGAGCAGTTCTTC
TRBJ2-3 | TRBV5-1 | many | TRBD2 | CASSLGVRRGFSTDTQYF | TGCGCCAGCAGCTTGGGGGTGCGGCGGGGGTTTAGCACAGATACGCAGTATTTT
TRBJ2-7 | TRBV18 | few | TRBD1 | CASSLAPGQGTYEQYF | TGTGCCAGCTCACTCGCACCCGGACAGGGGACCTACGAGCAGTACTTC